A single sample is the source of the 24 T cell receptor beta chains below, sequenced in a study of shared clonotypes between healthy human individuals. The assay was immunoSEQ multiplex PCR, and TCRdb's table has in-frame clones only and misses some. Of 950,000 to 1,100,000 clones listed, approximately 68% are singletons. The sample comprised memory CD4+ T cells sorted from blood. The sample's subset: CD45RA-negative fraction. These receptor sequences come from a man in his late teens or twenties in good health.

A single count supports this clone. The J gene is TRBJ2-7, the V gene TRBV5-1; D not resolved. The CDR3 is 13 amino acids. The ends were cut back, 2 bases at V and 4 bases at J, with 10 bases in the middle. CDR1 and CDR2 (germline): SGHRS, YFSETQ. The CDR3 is CASSFGSAYEQYF. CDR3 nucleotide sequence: TGCGCCAGCAGCTTTGGCAGCGCATACGAGCAGTACTTC.

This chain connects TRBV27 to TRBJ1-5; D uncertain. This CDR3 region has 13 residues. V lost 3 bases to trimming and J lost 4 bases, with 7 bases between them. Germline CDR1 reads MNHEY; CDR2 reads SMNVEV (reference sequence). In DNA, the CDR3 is TGTGCCAGCAGTTTTAGGCAGAATCAGCCCCAGCATTTT. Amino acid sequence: CASSFRQNQPQHF.

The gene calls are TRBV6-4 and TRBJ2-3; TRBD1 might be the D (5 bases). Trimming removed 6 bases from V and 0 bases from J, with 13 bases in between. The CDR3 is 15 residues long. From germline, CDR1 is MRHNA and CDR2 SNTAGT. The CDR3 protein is CASSSGSSSTDTQYF. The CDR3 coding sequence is TGTGCCAGCAGCTCAGGGTCTTCTAGCACAGATACGCAGTATTTT.

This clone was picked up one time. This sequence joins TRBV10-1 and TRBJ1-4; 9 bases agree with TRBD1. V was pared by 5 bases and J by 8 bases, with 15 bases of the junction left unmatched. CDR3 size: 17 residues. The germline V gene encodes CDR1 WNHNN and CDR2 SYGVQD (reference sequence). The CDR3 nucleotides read TGCGCCAGCAGTCCACCTCTACTGGACAGGGGTGGGGAAAAACTGTTTTTT. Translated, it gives CASSPPLLDRGGEKLFF.

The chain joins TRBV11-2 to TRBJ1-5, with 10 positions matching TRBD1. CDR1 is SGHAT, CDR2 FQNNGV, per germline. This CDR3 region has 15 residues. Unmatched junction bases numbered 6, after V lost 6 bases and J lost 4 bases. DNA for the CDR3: TGTGCCAGCAGTTCCGACAGGGGGCCGAATCAGCCCCAGCATTTT. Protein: CASSSDRGPNQPQHF. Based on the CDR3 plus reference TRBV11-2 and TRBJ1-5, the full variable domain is EAGVAQSPRYKIIEKRQSVAFWCNPISGHATLYWYQQILGQGPKLLIQFQNNGVVDDSQLPKDRFSAERLKGVDSTLKIQPAKLEDSAVYLCASSSDRGPNQPQHFGDGTRLSIL.

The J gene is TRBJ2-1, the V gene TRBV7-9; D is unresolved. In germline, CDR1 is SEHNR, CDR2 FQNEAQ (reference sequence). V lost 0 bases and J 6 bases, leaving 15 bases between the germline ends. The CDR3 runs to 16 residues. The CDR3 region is CASSLASWVGPNEQFF. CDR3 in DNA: TGTGCCAGCAGCTTAGCGTCGTGGGTTGGCCCCAATGAGCAGTTCTTC.

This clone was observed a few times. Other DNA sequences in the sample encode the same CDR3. CDR3 residues: CSVGRANTEAFF. CDR3 coding DNA: TGCAGCGTCGGGAGGGCGAACACTGAAGCTTTCTTT. The rearrangement links TRBV29-1 to TRBJ1-1; D unclear. The V end lost 6 bases, the J end lost 1 base, and 9 bases lay between the germline ends. There are 12 residues in the CDR3. Germline V gene sequence: CDR1 SQVTM, CDR2 ANQGSEA.

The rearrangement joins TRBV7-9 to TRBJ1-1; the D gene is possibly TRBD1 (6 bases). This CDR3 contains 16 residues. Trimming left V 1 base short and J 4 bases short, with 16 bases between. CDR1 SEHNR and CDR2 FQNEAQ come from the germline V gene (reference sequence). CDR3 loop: CASSLGASGGGTEAFF. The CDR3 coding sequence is TGTGCCAGCAGCTTAGGAGCATCGGGGGGCGGCACTGAAGCTTTCTTT.

The CDR3 reads CASGLEHSGANVLTF. The CDR3 coding sequence is TGTGCCAGCGGCCTCGAGCACTCTGGGGCCAACGTCCTGACTTTC. The V gene is TRBV7-9, the J gene TRBJ2-6; D is unresolved. The length of the CDR3 is 15 residues. Trimming removed 8 bases at V and 0 bases at J, with 11 bases between. Germline values: CDR1 SEHNR, CDR2 FQNEAQ (reference sequence).

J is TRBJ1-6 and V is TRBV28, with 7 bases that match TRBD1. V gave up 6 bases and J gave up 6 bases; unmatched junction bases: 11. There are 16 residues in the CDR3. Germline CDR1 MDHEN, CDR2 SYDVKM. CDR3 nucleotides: TGTGCCAGCAGCCCAGCCGGGACAGAAGTTAATTCACCCCTCCACTTT. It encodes CASSPAGTEVNSPLHF.

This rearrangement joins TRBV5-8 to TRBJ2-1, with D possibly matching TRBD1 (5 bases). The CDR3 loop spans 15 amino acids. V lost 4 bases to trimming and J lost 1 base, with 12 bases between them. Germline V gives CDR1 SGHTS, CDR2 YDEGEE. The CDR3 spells CASSLQGLSYNEQFF. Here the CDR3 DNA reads TGTGCCAGCAGCCTTCAGGGCCTATCCTACAATGAGCAGTTCTTC.

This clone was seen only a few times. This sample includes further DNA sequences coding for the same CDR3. CDR3 nucleotides: TGCGCCAGCAGCCCTCGTGTCGGCCAAGAGACCCAGTACTTC. Translation gives CASSPRVGQETQYF. The rearrangement joins TRBV5-1 to TRBJ2-5; D unclear. The CDR3 covers 14 residues. V lost 4 bases, J lost 1 base, and 11 bases lay in between. CDR1 and CDR2 from the germline V gene are SGHRS and YFSETQ.

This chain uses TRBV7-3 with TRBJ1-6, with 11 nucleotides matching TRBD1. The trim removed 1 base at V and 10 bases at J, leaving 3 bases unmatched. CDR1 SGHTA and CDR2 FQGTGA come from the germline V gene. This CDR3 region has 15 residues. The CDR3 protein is CASSLNGQGASPLHF. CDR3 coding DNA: TGTGCCAGCAGCTTAAACGGACAGGGGGCGTCACCCCTCCACTTT. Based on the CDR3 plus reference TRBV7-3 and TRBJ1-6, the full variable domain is GAGVSQTPSNKVTEKGKYVELRCDPISGHTALYWYRQSLGQGPEFLIYFQGTGAADDSGLPNDRFFAVRPEGSVSTLKIQRTERGDSAVYLCASSLNGQGASPLHFGNGTRLTVT.

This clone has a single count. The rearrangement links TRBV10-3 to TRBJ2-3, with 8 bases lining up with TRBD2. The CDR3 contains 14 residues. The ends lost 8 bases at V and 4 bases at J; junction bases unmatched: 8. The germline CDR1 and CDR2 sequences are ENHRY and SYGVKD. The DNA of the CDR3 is TGTGCCATCGGGGTGCGGGAGGCGGCAGATACGCAGTATTTT. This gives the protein CAIGVREAADTQYF.

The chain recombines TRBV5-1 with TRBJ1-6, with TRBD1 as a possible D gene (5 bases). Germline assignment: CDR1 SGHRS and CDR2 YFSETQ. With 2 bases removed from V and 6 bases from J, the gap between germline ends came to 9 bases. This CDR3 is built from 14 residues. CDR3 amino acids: CASSFSGLNSPLHF. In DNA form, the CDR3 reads TGCGCCAGCAGCTTCTCAGGGCTTAATTCACCCCTCCACTTT.

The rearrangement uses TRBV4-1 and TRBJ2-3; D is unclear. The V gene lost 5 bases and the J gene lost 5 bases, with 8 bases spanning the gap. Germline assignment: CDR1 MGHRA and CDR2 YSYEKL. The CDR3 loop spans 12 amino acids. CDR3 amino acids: CASSNPVDTQYF. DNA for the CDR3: TGCGCCAGCAGCAACCCGGTAGATACGCAGTATTTT.

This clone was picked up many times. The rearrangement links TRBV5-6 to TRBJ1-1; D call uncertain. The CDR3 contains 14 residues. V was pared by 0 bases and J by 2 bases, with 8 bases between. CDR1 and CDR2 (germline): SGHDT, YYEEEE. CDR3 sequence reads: CASSLVQRNTEAFF. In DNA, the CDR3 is TGTGCCAGCAGCTTGGTCCAGAGAAACACTGAAGCTTTCTTT.

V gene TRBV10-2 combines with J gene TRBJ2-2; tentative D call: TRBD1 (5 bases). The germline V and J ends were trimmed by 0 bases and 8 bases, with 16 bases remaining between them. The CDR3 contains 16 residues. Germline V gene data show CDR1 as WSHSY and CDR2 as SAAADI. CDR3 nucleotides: TGCGCCAGCAGTGAGTCGATGGCAGGGCATCGGGGGGAGCTGTTTTTT. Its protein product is CASSESMAGHRGELFF.

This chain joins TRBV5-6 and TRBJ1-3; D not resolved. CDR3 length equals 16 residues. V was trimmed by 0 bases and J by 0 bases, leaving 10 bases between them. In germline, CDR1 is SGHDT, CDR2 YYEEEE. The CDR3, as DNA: TGTGCCAGCAGCTTGGCAAGTAGTTTCTCTGGAAACACCATATATTTT. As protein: CASSLASSFSGNTIYF.

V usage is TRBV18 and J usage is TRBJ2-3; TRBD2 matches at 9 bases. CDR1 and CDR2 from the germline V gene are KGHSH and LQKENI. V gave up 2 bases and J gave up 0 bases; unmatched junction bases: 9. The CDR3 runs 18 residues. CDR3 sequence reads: CASSPFLAGRSSTDTQYF. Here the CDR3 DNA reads TGTGCCAGCTCACCATTCCTAGCGGGGAGATCTAGCACAGATACGCAGTATTTT.

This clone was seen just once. The CDR3 spells CASSHLTGQGGAFF. Written as DNA, the CDR3 is TGTGCCAGCAGCCATCTTACCGGTCAGGGGGGAGCTTTCTTT. J is TRBJ1-1 and V is TRBV14; TRBD1 aligns across 7 bases. With V trimmed by 3 bases and J by 10 bases, 11 bases remained unmatched. CDR1 is SGHDN and CDR2 is FVKESK in the germline V gene. This CDR3 region has 14 residues.

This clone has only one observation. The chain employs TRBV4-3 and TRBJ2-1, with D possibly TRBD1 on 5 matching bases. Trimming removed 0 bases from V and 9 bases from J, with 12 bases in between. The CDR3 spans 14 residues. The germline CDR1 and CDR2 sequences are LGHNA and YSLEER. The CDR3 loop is CASSQELGVGEQFF. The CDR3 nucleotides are TGCGCCAGCAGCCAAGAATTAGGGGTGGGTGAGCAGTTCTTC.

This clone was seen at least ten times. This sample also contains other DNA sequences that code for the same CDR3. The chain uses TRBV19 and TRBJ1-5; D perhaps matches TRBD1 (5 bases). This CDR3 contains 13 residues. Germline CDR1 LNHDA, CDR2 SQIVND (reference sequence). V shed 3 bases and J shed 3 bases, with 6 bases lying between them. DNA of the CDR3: TGTGCCAGTAGTATCAGGGACAATCAGCCCCAGCATTTT. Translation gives CASSIRDNQPQHF.

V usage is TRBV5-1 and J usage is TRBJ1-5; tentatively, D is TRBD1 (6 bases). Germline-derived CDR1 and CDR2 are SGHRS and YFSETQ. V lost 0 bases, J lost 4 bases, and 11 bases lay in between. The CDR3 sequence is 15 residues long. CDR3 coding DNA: TGCGCCAGCAGCTTGGGGACAGCAGGGAATCAGCCCCAGCATTTT. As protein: CASSLGTAGNQPQHF.